This TCR beta chain was found in a study of T cell responses to AZD1222 COVID-19 vaccine. Whole-study findings and limits: Only 5 or 6 people who got AZD1222 tested seropositive at baseline. Regions left unmutated in variants are reportedly the target of nearly half of spike-specific TCRs. Females outnumbered males among donors, who were mostly white British; clonal diversity was possibly underestimated.

About this clone: The antigen remains unidentified.

Per the germline V gene, CDR1 is LNHDA and CDR2 is SQIVND (reference sequence). Trimming left V 7 bases short and J 4 bases short, with 16 bases between. The CDR3 has 14 residues. Only in-frame clones appear in the TCRdb table, and some are missing; sequencing was by immunoSEQ multiplex PCR. Among nearly 200,000 clones, approximately 95% were seen once, and the ten largest hold around 1%. Investigators merged groups given second doses at roughly 4 or roughly 12 weeks. The sequence derives from an adult who received the AZD1222 COVID-19 vaccine. Sequencing was performed on peripheral blood, taken 28 days after the second AZD1222 dose. V is TRBV19 and J is TRBJ1-2; TRBD1 is a possible D gene (5 bases). CDR3 protein: CASNLRPGGYGYTF. The CDR3, as DNA: TGTGCCAGTAATCTACGCCCTGGGGGCTATGGCTACACCTTC.